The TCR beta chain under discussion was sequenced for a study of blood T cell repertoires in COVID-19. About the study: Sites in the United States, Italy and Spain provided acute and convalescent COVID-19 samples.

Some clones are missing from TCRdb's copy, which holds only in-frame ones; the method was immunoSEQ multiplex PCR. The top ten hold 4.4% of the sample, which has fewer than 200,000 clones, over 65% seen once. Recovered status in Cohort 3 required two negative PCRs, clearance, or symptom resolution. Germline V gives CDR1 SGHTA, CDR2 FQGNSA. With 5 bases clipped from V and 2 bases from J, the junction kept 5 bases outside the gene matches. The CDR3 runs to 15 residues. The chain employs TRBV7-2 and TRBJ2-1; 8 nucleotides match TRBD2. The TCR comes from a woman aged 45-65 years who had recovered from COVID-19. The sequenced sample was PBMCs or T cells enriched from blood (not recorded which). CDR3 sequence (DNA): TGTGCCAGCAGCCCAAGCGGGGGAGCCTACAATGAGCAGTTCTTC. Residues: CASSPSGGAYNEQFF.